The rows below give T cell receptor beta chains drawn from one sample of a study of blood T cell repertoires in COVID-19. The table came from immunoSEQ multiplex PCR; TCRdb's copy has only in-frame clones and leaves some out. Among approximately 100,000 clones listed, roughly 83% were seen once. The sample comprised peripheral blood. These receptors were taken from a woman aged 60 to 75 with acute or convalescent COVID-19. The CDR3 runs from the conserved cysteine through the conserved F or W. A D gene is named only where the DNA matches it firmly. Rows give clone size only sometimes, using once, few, many, or a class for an expanded clone.

>TRBJ1-1|TRBV6-5|13|NA|NA
TGTGCCAGCAAGGCCCTGGCGGCAACGTTGGCTTTCTTT
CASKALAATLAFF
>TRBJ2-6|TRBV18|18|TRBD1|NA
TGTGCCAGCTCACCATCCGGGACAGGCACCACTGGGGCCAACGTCCTGACTTTC
CASSPSGTGTTGANVLTF
>TRBJ1-1|TRBV11-2|15|TRBD1|once
TGTGCCAGCAGCCCATGGGACAGGGGGGCCACTGAAGCTTTCTTT
CASSPWDRGATEAFF
>TRBJ1-1|TRBV2|18|TRBD1|NA
TGTGCCAGCAGTACTTATGGGGGGACAGGGGGTTCAATAGGGTCAGCTTTCTTT
CASSTYGGTGGSIGSAFF
>TRBJ2-7|TRBV9|18|TRBD2|NA
TGTGCCAGCAGCGTAAGCCCCCCGGGGGGTAGCGGGAGGCACGAGCAGTACTTC
CASSVSPPGGSGRHEQYF
>TRBJ1-3|TRBV6-2/TRBV6-3|15|NA|NA
TGTGCCAGCAGTTGGGGGCAGGGGTCTGGAAACACCATATATTTT
CASSWGQGSGNTIYF
>TRBJ1-1|TRBV12-3/TRBV12-4|13|NA|few
TGTGCCAGCAGTCTTAGCAAAATCTCTGAAGCTTTCTTT
CASSLSKISEAFF
>TRBJ1-2|TRBV19|13|NA|NA
TGTGCCAGTACCGAACAGGGTTTGGCTGGCTACACCTTC
CASTEQGLAGYTF
>TRBJ1-1|TRBV27|15|TRBD1|NA
TGTGCCAGCAGTTCGGACAGGAGGGGGAACACTGAAGCTTTCTTT
CASSSDRRGNTEAFF
>TRBJ1-6|TRBV28|15|NA|NA
TGTGCCAGCAGTTACGAGGGTCCCGGAAATTCACCCCTCCACTTT
CASSYEGPGNSPLHF
>TRBJ2-7|TRBV29-1|12|NA|many
TGCAGCGTTGAAGATCCAGGATACGAGCAGTACTTC
CSVEDPGYEQYF
>TRBJ1-5|TRBV10-1|14|NA|NA
TGCGCCAGCAGACGCGGCCAGCGCAATCAGCCCCAGCATTTT
CASRRGQRNQPQHF
>TRBJ1-3|TRBV11-2|12|NA|NA
TGTGCCAGCAGCTTCGCAGGGCTAACCATATATTTT
CASSFAGLTIYF
>TRBJ2-7|TRBV6-6|13|NA|NA
TGTGCCAGCAGTTACTCTCGGGGGAACGAGCAGTACTTC
CASSYSRGNEQYF